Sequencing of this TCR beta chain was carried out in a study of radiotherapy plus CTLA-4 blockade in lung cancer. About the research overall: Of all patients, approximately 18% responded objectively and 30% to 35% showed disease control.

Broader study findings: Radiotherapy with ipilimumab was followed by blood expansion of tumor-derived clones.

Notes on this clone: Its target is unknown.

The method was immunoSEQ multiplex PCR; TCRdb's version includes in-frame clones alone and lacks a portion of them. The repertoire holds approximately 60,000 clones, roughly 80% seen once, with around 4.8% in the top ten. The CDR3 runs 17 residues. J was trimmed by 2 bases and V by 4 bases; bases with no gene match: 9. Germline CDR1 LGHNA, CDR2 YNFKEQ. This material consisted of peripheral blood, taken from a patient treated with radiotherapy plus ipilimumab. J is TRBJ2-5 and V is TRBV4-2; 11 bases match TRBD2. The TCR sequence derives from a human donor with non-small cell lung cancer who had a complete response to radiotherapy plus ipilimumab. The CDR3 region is CASSPIGTSGSQETQYF. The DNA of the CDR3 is TGTGCCAGCAGCCCTATTGGGACTAGCGGAAGTCAAGAGACCCAGTACTTC.